The entry below describes one T cell receptor beta chain. Its antigen is not identified. This record comes from a study of cytomegalovirus exposure and HLA in healthy donors. About the research overall: Around 80 million unique TCR sequences came from HLA-typed donors in an early release. Study results and caveats: Among TCR beta chains, those listed as cytomegalovirus-associated numbered approximately 150. Upon later analysis, TCR association rates were observed to vary by HLA locus, being highest for DRB1 and lowest for HLA-C.

J lost 5 bases, V lost 2 bases, and 4 bases had no gene match. CDR1 is SGHRS, CDR2 YFSETQ, per germline. This CDR3 is built from 14 residues. PCR primers comprised 60 Vbeta and 13 Jbeta primers. Generated by immunoSEQ multiplex PCR, the TCRdb table keeps only in-frame clones and is missing some. Among fewer than 100,000 clones listed, around four fifths were seen once. The receptor was isolated from a woman aged 55-69 years in good health and CMV-seronegative. The source material was PBMCs. The chain uses TRBV5-1 and TRBJ2-1; TRBD1 matches 7 bases. The CDR3 region has the DNA TGCGCCAGCAGCTTTAAGGGGGCAGACAATGAGCAGTTCTTC. This sequence encodes CASSFKGADNEQFF. The full variable domain, rest sourced from reference TRBV5-1 and TRBJ2-1, is KAGVTQTPRYLIKTRGQQVTLSCSPISGHRSVSWYQQTPGQGLQFLFEYFSETQRNKGNFPGRFSGRQFSNSRSEMNVSTLELGDSALYLCASSFKGADNEQFFGPGTRLTVL.